This TCR beta chain was captured in a study of blood T cell repertoires in COVID-19. About the research overall: Researchers got acute and convalescent COVID-19 samples from the United States, Italy and Spain. The cDNA or gDNA used as material had been derived from T cells, B-cell-depleted T cells, or PBMCs.

Original methodology: Reference gene primer amplification yielded estimated nucleated cell counts. Assay: immunoSEQ multiplex PCR; the TCRdb copy retains only in-frame clones and omits some. For V, J and clone size, that table is used; D and trimming come from the DNA. The table lists about 220,000 clones, around three quarters of them singletons. The receptor comes from a woman between 70 and 85 years old with acute or convalescent COVID-19. The sequenced sample was peripheral blood.

The CDR3 coding sequence is TGTGCCACCGCTCGACAGGGAGACACCGGGGAGCTGTTTTTT. Its translation: CATARQGDTGELFF. The chain has TRBV24-1 and TRBJ2-2; TRBD1 matches 7 bases. After removal of 9 bases from V and 3 bases from J, the junction contained 6 bases not matched to a gene. The CDR3 spans 14 residues. CDR1 KGHDR and CDR2 SFDVKD come from the germline V gene.